This T cell receptor beta chain was sequenced during a study of CD8+ T cells in alopecia areata. Study-wide background: Among treated patients, oral tofacitinib was administered at 5 to 10 mg twice daily. General observations from the study: Clonality in the scalp and expanded CD8+ clones ranked among the top 100 were significantly decreased by tofacitinib. Elevated clonality characterized lesional scalp relative to normal scalp, particularly in alopecia totalis/universalis.

Documented treatment: oral pan-JAK inhibitor, 5-10 mg twice daily. Collection of lesional scalp punch biopsies and peripheral blood was performed in alopecia areata patients. The CDR3 is 14 residues long. Germline loops: CDR1 SGHNT, CDR2 YYREEE (reference sequence). V lost 1 base and J 4 bases, leaving 9 bases between the germline ends. This clone came up a few times. Its antigen is currently unknown. cDNA reverse transcribed from extracted RNA served as the sequencing template. Using immunoSEQ multiplex PCR, the repertoire was profiled, and TCRdb retains in-frame clones only, with some absent. The sample includes 4,500 to 6,000 clones, roughly two thirds of them seen just once.

This receptor was obtained from a human donor with alopecia areata. Sample: skin, taken at week 24, from a patient treated with tofacitinib. This sequence joins TRBV5-4 and TRBJ1-5; D gene unclear. CDR3 sequence: CASSLTGTNQPQHF. The CDR3 nucleotides read TGTGCCAGCAGCTTGACGGGTACGAATCAGCCCCAGCATTTT.